A selection of T cell receptor beta chains follows, all from one sample in a study of cytomegalovirus exposure and HLA in healthy donors. Sequencing was performed with immunoSEQ multiplex PCR; in TCRdb, only in-frame clones are kept and a portion is missing. The data contain more than 50,000 clones, roughly 87% of them singletons. The specimen was PBMCs. All receptors come from a female donor in good health and CMV-seronegative. Each CDR3 is given with its conserved first and last residue. D genes are given only for firm matches. Clone sizes are given selectively: once, few, many, or a class where the clone is expanded.

TRBV29-1	TRBJ2-7	.	once	CSVTWGVDEQYF	TGCAGCGTGACGTGGGGGGTGGACGAGCAGTACTTC
TRBV11-3	TRBJ1-1	.	.	CASSLGGIAEAFF	TGTGCCAGCAGCTTAGGTGGTATAGCTGAAGCTTTCTTT
TRBV5-1	TRBJ2-1	.	.	CASSPTDNEQFF	TGCGCCAGCAGCCCCACGGACAATGAGCAGTTCTTC
TRBV7-2	TRBJ2-7	TRBD2	.	CASSTTILSGNSYEQYF	TGTGCCAGCAGCACCACTATTCTTAGCGGGAACTCCTACGAGCAGTACTTC
TRBV7-2	TRBJ2-5	TRBD2	.	CASSLSGGETQYF	TGTGCCAGCAGCTTGTCGGGGGGAGAGACCCAGTACTTC
TRBV2	TRBJ1-5	TRBD1	.	CASSEGQGEVHF	TGTGCCAGCAGTGAAGGCCAGGGGGAAGTTCATTTT
TRBV6-5	TRBJ2-1	.	few	CASGAGAGDREQFF	TGTGCCAGCGGGGCGGGGGCGGGGGACCGTGAGCAGTTCTTC
TRBV29-1	TRBJ2-5	.	.	CSVESSDETQYF	TGCAGCGTTGAATCTAGCGATGAGACCCAGTACTTC
TRBV4-1	TRBJ2-7	TRBD1	.	CASSQIRTGSSSYEQYF	TGCGCCAGCAGCCAGATTAGGACAGGATCGAGCTCCTACGAGCAGTACTTC
TRBV30	TRBJ1-1	.	.	CAWSVRWVEQMNTEAFF	TGTGCCTGGAGCGTCCGTTGGGTCGAACAGATGAACACTGAAGCTTTCTTT
TRBV2	TRBJ2-5	TRBD1	.	CASNWDRGKETQYF	TGTGCCAGCAATTGGGACAGGGGAAAAGAGACCCAGTACTTC
TRBV18	TRBJ1-1	.	.	CASSPGEVGLVNTEAFF	TGTGCCAGCTCACCTGGGGAGGTAGGACTGGTGAACACTGAAGCTTTCTTT
TRBV2	TRBJ1-1	.	.	CASSDSKGYTEAFF	TGTGCCAGCAGTGACTCCAAGGGGTACACTGAAGCTTTCTTT
TRBV9	TRBJ2-2	.	.	CASSPTGTPNTGELFF	TGTGCCAGCAGCCCCACGGGGACACCAAACACCGGGGAGCTGTTTTTT
TRBV9	TRBJ2-1	TRBD2	.	CASSVGLAGTYNEQFF	TGTGCCAGCAGCGTAGGACTAGCGGGGACCTACAATGAGCAGTTCTTC
TRBV7-9	TRBJ2-7	TRBD2	.	CASSLVAGGSLEQYF	TGTGCCAGCAGCTTAGTAGCGGGAGGCTCCCTCGAGCAGTACTTC
TRBV27	TRBJ2-7	TRBD2	.	CASSPLAGGSPYEQYF	TGTGCCAGCAGTCCTCTAGCGGGAGGGTCCCCCTACGAGCAGTACTTC
TRBV7-2	TRBJ2-7	.	.	CASSSSRSYEQYF	TGTGCCAGCAGCAGCTCAAGGAGCTACGAGCAGTACTTC
TRBV28	TRBJ2-7	TRBD2	few	CASRPTSGGFDEQYF	TGTGCCAGCAGGCCTACTAGCGGGGGTTTTGACGAGCAGTACTTC
TRBV9	TRBJ2-7	TRBD1	.	CASSSGGTGGNEQYF	TGTGCCAGCAGTTCTGGGGGGACAGGGGGAAACGAGCAGTACTTC
TRBV28	TRBJ2-4	TRBD2	once	CASSRRVPGLAGKAKNIQYF	TGTGCCAGCAGCCGCAGGGTGCCGGGACTAGCGGGAAAGGCCAAAAACATTCAGTACTTC
TRBV30	TRBJ2-2	TRBD1	once	CAWRRQGGTGELFF	TGTGCCTGGAGGCGACAGGGTGGTACCGGGGAGCTGTTTTTT
TRBV27	TRBJ2-5	TRBD1	.	CASRTDREETQYF	TGTGCCAGCAGAACTGACAGGGAGGAGACCCAGTACTTC
TRBV7-9	TRBJ1-1	TRBD1	.	CASSQAGTGAEAFF	TGTGCCAGCAGCCAAGCCGGGACAGGAGCTGAAGCTTTCTTT
TRBV5-1	TRBJ1-1	.	.	CASSLVGATEAFF	TGCGCCAGCAGCTTGGTGGGGGCCACTGAAGCTTTCTTT
TRBV21-1	TRBJ1-6	.	.	CASSKALEQGAENSPLHF	TGTGCCAGCAGCAAAGCGCTGGAACAGGGGGCAGAGAATTCACCCCTCCACTTT
TRBV5-6	TRBJ2-7	.	.	CASSLGQSYEQYF	TGTGCCAGCAGCTTGGGACAGAGCTACGAGCAGTACTTC
TRBV7-9	TRBJ2-5	.	.	CASSPVGGPAQETQYF	TGTGCCAGCAGTCCAGTGGGAGGTCCGGCTCAAGAGACCCAGTACTTC
TRBV18	TRBJ1-4	TRBD1	.	CARDRGSRNEKLFF	TGTGCCAGGGACAGGGGATCAAGGAATGAAAAACTGTTTTTT
TRBV18	TRBJ2-1	.	.	CASSRDLVADNEQFF	TGTGCCAGCTCACGGGACTTGGTCGCGGACAATGAGCAGTTCTTC
TRBV28	TRBJ2-7	.	.	CASSLFVTGSHEQYF	TGTGCCAGCAGTTTATTCGTTACAGGGAGCCACGAGCAGTACTTC
TRBV7-3	TRBJ2-1	TRBD2	.	CASSPTGTSGYNEQFF	TGTGCCAGCAGCCCAACCGGGACTAGCGGATACAATGAGCAGTTCTTC
TRBV5-4	TRBJ2-2	TRBD1	.	CASSDRPGTENTGELFF	TGTGCCAGCAGCGACAGGCCCGGGACAGAGAACACCGGGGAGCTGTTTTTT
TRBV4-2	TRBJ2-3	.	.	CASSPIGGVGTDTQYF	TGTGCCAGCAGCCCCATCGGCGGGGTAGGAACAGATACGCAGTATTTT
TRBV28	TRBJ2-7	.	.	CASTSGTGAYEQYF	TGTGCCAGCACTTCCGGGACGGGAGCCTACGAGCAGTACTTC